This TCR beta chain was documented in a study of T cell responses to AZD1222 COVID-19 vaccine. Study as a whole: Second-dose intervals of approximately 4 or approximately 12 weeks were pooled.

Profiled with immunoSEQ multiplex PCR; TCRdb holds only in-frame clones, not every one. This table has more than 65,000 clones, around 85% appearing once. This CDR3 region has 16 residues. Study observations and caveats: Clonal diversity was possibly underestimated, and white British individuals and females predominated among donors. Dominant at 160-218 and 743-854, vaccine-associated CD4 TCRs also spanned spike.

Worth noting for this clone: Its antigen remains unknown.

The sample consisted of peripheral blood, taken on day 0 of AZD1222 vaccination. The chain has TRBV21-1 and TRBJ1-2. TRBV21-1 is a documented pseudogene. This receptor was taken from an adult in good health. CDR3 residues: CASSKAWGAPPLSYTF. In DNA, the CDR3 is TGTGCCAGCAGCAAAGCTTGGGGGGCCCCACCTCTATCCTACACCTTC.